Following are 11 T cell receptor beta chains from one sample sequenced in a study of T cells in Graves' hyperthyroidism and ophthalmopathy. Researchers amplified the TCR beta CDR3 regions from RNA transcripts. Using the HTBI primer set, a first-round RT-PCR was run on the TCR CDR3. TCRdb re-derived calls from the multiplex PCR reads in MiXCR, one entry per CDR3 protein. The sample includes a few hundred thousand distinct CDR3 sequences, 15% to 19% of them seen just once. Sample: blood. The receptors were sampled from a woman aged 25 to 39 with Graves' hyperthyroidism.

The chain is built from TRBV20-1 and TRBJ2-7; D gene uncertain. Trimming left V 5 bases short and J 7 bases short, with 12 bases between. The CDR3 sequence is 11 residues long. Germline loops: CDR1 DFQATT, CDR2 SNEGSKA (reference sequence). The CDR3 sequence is CSAEHCEEQYF. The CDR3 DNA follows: TGCAGTGCTGAGCATTGCGAAGAGCAGTACTTC.

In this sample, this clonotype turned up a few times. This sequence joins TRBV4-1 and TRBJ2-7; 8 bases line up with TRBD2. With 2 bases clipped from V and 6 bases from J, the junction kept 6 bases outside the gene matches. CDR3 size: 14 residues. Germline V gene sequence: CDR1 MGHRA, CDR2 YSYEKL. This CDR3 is CASSQKSGSTEQYF. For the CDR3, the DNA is TGCGCCAGCAGCCAAAAAAGCGGGAGTACCGAGCAGTACTTC.

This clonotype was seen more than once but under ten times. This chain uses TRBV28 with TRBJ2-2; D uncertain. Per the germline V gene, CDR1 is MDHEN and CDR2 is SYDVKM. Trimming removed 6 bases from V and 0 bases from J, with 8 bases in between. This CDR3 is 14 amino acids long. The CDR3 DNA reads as TGTGCCAGCAGCCAGGAAGCGAACACCGGGGAGCTGTTTTTT. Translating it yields CASSQEANTGELFF.

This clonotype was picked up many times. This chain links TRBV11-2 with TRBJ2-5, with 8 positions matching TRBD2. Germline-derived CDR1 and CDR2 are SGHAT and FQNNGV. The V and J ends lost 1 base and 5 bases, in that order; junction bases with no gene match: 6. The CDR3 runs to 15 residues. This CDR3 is CASSLVTGGRETQYF. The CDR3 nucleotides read TGTGCCAGCAGCTTAGTAACGGGAGGGAGGGAGACCCAGTACTTC.

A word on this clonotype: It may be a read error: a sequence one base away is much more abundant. CDR3 residues: CAIGESTAGADTGELFF. The DNA of the CDR3 is TGTGCCATCGGTGAGTCGACTGCGGGCGCAGACACCGGGGAGCTGTTTTTT. V and J are TRBV10-3 and TRBJ2-2, with a weak D call TRBD2 (5 bases). This CDR3 has 17 residues. Germline assignment: CDR1 ENHRY and CDR2 SYGVKD.

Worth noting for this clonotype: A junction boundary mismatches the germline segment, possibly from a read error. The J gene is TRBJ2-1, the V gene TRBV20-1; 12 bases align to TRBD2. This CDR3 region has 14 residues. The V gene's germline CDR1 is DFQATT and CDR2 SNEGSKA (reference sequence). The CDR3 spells CNASRLAGGDEQFF. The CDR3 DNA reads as TGCAATGCTAGCCGCCTAGCGGGAGGGGATGAGCAGTTCTTC.

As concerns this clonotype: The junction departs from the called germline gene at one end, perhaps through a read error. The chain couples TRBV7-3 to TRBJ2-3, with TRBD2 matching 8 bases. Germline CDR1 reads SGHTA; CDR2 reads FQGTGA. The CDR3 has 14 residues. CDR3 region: CAGSPRTSWDTQYF. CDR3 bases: TGTGCCGGCAGCCCCCGGACTAGCTGGGACACGCAGTATTTT.

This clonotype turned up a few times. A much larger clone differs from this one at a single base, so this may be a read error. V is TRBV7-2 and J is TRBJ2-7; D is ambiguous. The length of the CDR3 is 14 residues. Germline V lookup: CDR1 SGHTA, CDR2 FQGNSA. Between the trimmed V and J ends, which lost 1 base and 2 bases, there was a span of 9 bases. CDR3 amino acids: CASSLGLSPYEQYF. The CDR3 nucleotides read TGTGCCAGCAGCTTAGGGCTGAGCCCCTACGAGCAGTACTTC.

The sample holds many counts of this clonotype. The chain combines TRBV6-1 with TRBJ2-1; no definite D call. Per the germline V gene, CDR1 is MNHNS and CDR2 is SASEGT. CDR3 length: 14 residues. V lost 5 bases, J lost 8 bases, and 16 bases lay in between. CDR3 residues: CASSPRRFSDEQFF. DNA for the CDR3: TGTGCCAGCAGTCCAAGACGGTTTTCGGATGAGCAGTTCTTC.

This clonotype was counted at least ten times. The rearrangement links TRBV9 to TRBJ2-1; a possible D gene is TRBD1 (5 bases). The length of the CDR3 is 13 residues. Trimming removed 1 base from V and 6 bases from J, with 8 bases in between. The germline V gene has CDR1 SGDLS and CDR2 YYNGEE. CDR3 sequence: CASSVQGGNEQFF. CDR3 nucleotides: TGTGCCAGCAGCGTACAGGGTGGCAATGAGCAGTTCTTC.

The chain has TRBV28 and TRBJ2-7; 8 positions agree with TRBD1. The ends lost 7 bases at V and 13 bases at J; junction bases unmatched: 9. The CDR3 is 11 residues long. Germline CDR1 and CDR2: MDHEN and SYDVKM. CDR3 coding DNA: TGTGCCAGCAAGGCCGGACAGGGAAAATACTTC. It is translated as CASKAGQGKYF.